This record concerns one T cell receptor (beta chain) sequence. Its target is unknown. This sample was taken from a study of shared clonotypes between healthy human individuals. The CDR3 runs to 15 residues. With 1 base removed from V and 6 bases from J, the gap between germline ends came to 13 bases. CDR1 SGHTA and CDR2 FQGTGA come from the germline V gene. Points from the study as a whole: Generation probabilities were higher for clonotypes shared across all four sorted-subset donors than for unshared ones.

The sorted-subset replicate PCRs were given 200 ng DNA, which is 30,000 to 35,000 T cell genomes. Generated by immunoSEQ multiplex PCR, the TCRdb table keeps only in-frame clones and is missing some. The table lists approximately 2,000,000 clones, around 93% of them singletons. Naive CD8 cells lacked CD45RO, underwent positive selection for CCR7 and left out terminally differentiated effector memory CD45RA+ cells. The source material was naive CD8+ T cells from PBMCs. V and J are TRBV7-3 and TRBJ2-1, with D tentatively TRBD1 or TRBD2 (5 bases each). This sequence was found in a man between 18 and 35 years old in good health. Some clones in this sample may be carry-over from other donors' samples. CDR3 loop: CASSLIAKRGNEQFF. Here the CDR3 DNA reads TGTGCCAGCAGCTTAATTGCCAAGAGGGGCAATGAGCAGTTCTTC.